This is a list of T cell receptor beta chains from one sample in a study of T cells in localized non-small cell lung cancer. TCRdb keeps only in-frame clones here, not all; method: immunoSEQ multiplex PCR. Of 70,000 to 80,000 clones in the sample, 88% were seen once. Sequencing used peripheral blood, obtained before any cancer treatment. All receptors come from a woman aged 40-75 years with stage I squamous cell lung carcinoma. Both conserved end residues are part of each CDR3. The D gene is left open where the match is weak. Clone size is shown for a subset of rows, as once, few, many or a class of expanded clone.

d_gene | abundance | j_gene | v_gene | CDR3nt | CDR3aa
- | - | TRBJ1-1 | TRBV19 | TGTGCCAGTAGTATAGAGGCAGTGAACACTGAAGCTTTCTTT | CASSIEAVNTEAFF
- | few | TRBJ1-1 | TRBV5-4 | TGTGCCAGCAGCCTCATAAGCCGGAGAGGGGAAGCTTTCTTT | CASSLISRRGEAFF
- | - | TRBJ2-4 | TRBV19 | TGTGCCAGTAGTATAGACAGGGTGGGAAACATTCAGTACTTC | CASSIDRVGNIQYF
- | - | TRBJ1-1 | TRBV5-1 | TGCGCCAGCAGCTTGGATCCCAGGGCCCCGCTCCAGAACACTGAAGCTTTCTTT | CASSLDPRAPLQNTEAFF
TRBD1 | - | TRBJ1-2 | TRBV7-9 | TGTGCCAGCAGCTCGCGGCAGGGACAGCCCCAAAAGTCTAACTATGGCTACACCTTC | CASSSRQGQPQKSNYGYTF
- | once | TRBJ2-7 | TRBV10-1 | TGCGCCAGCAGTGAGTCGGTCGTACCTGGCGAGCAGTACTTC | CASSESVVPGEQYF
TRBD2 | - | TRBJ2-7 | TRBV5-1 | TGCGCCAGCAGCTTGGGGACTAGCGGATACGAGCAGTACTTC | CASSLGTSGYEQYF
- | - | TRBJ2-2 | TRBV9 | TGTGCCAGCATGCAGGGGAACACCGGGGAGCTGTTTTTT | CASMQGNTGELFF
TRBD2 | few | TRBJ2-1 | TRBV4-2 | TGTGCCAGCAGCCAGAGACTAGCGGGGGACCACAATGAGCAGTTCTTC | CASSQRLAGDHNEQFF
- | - | TRBJ2-2 | TRBV7-6 | TGTGCCAGCAGCTTAGCCTACAACACCGGGGAGCTGTTTTTT | CASSLAYNTGELFF
- | - | TRBJ2-5 | TRBV2 | TGTGCCAGCAGTGAATACCAGCGGGCCCAAGAGACCCAGTACTTC | CASSEYQRAQETQYF
- | - | TRBJ1-1 | TRBV5-1 | TGCGCCAGCAGCTCGCCCCCCGGGGTCACTGAAGCTTTCTTT | CASSSPPGVTEAFF
TRBD1 | - | TRBJ2-2 | TRBV7-3 | TGTGCCAGCAGCTCCGGGACAGGGGGCTACGGGGAGCTGTTTTTT | CASSSGTGGYGELFF